This entry describes one T cell receptor (beta chain). What it binds is unknown. This sample stems from a study of beta chain features in type 1 diabetes. Study-level results: Moderately but significantly shorter TCRB CDR3s were found in Type 1 diabetes patients in all four CD4+ subsets.

CDR1 is SGHRS, CDR2 YFSETQ, per germline. The V and J ends lost 0 bases and 5 bases respectively, with 12 bases between them. The CDR3 totals 15 residues. The whole isolated RNA underwent reverse transcription, so sequencing captured expressed TCRB transcripts. Using immunoSEQ multiplex PCR, the repertoire was profiled, and TCRdb retains in-frame clones only, with some absent. The sample carries around 250,000 clones, around 14% recorded once. The chain carries TRBV5-1 and TRBJ2-1; D unresolved. Sequencing was carried out using naive CD4+ T cells from blood. This receptor was identified in a young man with type 1 diabetes. CDR3 nucleotides: TGCGCCAGCAGCTTGGTAGCTACCCTAGACAATGAGCAGTTCTTC. Its protein is CASSLVATLDNEQFF.